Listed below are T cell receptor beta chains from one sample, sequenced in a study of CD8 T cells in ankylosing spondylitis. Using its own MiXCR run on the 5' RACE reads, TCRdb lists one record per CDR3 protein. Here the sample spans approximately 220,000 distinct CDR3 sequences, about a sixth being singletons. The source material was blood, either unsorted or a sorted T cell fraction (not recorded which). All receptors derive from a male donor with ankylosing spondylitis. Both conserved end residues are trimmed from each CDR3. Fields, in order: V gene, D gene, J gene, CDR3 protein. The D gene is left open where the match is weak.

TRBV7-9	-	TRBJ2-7	ASSQPTDYEQY
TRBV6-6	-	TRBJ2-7	ASSYGGEYEQY
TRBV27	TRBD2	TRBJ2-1	ASSLLAGGYNEQF
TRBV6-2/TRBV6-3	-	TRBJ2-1	ASSLQGGVAVYYNEQF
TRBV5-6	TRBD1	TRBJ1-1	ASSLPGTGKKDTEAF
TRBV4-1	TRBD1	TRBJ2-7	ASSHPTGTGTSYEQY
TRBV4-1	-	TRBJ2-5	ASSQDTGQGETQY
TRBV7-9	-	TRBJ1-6	ASSLGGLGSPLH
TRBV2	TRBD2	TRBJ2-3	ASRPPGTSITDTQY
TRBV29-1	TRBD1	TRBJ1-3	SVQQGGGNTIY
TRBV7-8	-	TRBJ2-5	ASSDMYRELEATQY
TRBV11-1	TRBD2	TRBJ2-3	ASSYPRGLAGGTDTQY
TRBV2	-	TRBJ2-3	ASSALGRADTQY
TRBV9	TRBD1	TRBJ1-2	ASSPPGTGGPAGGYT
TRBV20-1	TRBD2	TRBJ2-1	SATNLAGVDNEQF
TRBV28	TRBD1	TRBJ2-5	ASSSRTGMHQETQY